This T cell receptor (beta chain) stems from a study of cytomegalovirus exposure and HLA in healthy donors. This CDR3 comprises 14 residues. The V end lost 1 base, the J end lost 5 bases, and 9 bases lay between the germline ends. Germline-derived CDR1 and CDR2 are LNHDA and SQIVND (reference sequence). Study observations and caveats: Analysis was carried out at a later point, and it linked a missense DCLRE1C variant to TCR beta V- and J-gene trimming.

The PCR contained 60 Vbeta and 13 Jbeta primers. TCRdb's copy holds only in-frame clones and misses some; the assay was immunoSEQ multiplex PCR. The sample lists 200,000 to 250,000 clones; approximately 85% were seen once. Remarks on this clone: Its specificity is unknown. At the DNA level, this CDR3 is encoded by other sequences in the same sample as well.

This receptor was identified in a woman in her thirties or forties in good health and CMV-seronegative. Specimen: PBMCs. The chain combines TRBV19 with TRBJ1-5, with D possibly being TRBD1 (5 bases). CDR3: CASSIGGGYQPQHF. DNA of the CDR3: TGTGCCAGTAGTATAGGTGGGGGGTATCAGCCCCAGCATTTT.